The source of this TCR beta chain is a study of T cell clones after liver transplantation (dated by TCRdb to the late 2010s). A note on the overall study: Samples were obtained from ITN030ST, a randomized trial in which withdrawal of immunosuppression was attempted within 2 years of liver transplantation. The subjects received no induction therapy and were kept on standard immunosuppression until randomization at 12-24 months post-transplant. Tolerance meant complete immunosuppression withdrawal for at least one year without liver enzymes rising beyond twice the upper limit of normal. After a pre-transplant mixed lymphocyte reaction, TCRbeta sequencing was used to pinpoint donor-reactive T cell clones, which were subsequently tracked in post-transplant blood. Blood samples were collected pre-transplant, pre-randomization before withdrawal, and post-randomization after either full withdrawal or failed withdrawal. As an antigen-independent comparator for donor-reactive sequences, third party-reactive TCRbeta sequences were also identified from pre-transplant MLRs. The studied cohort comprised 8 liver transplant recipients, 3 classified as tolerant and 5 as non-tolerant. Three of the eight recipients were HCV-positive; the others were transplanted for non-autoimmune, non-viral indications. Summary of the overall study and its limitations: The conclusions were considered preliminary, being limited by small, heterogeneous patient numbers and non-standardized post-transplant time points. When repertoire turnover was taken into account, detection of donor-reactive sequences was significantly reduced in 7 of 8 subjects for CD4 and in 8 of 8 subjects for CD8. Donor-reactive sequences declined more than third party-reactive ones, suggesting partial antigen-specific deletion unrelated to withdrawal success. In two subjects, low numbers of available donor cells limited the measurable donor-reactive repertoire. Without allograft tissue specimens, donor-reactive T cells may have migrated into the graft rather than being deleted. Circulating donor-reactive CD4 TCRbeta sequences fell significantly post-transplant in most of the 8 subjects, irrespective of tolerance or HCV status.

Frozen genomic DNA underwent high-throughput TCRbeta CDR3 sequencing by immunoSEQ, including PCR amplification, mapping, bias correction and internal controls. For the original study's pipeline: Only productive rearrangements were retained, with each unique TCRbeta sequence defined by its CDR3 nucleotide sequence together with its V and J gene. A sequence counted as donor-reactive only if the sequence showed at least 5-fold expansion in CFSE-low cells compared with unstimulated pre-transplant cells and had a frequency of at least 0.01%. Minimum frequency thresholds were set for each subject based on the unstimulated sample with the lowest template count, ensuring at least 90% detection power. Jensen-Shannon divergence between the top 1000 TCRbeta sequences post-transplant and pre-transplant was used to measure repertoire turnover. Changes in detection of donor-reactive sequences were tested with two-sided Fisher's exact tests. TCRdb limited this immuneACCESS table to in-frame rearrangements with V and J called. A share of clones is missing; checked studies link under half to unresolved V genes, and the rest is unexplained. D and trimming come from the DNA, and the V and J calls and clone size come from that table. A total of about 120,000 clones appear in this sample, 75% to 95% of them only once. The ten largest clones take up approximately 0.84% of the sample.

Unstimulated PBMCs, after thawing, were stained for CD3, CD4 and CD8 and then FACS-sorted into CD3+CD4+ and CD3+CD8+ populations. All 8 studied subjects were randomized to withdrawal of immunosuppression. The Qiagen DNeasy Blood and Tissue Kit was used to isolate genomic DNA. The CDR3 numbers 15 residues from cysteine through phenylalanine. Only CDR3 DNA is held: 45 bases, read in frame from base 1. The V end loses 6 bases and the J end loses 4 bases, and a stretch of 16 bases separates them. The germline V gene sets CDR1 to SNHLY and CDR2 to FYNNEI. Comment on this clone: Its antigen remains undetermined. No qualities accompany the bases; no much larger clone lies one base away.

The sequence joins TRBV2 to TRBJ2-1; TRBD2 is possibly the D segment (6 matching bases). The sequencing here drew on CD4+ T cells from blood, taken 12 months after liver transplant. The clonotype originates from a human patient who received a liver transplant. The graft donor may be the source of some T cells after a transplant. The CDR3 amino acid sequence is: CASRATSTWYNEQFF. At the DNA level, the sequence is TGTGCCAGCAGGGCTACTAGCACCTGGTACAATGAGCAGTTCTTC.